This entry concerns a single TCR beta chain. The data were produced by immunoSEQ multiplex PCR, yet TCRdb's version contains in-frame clones alone and is incomplete. The table has under 75,000 clones, about 82% seen once. This CDR3 has 16 residues. Per the germline V gene, CDR1 is LGHNA and CDR2 is YSLEER. The V gene end was trimmed by 0 bases and the J gene end by 4 bases; junction bases not matched to a gene: 8. The record originates from a study of control samples from healthy donors and cancer patients. The material sequenced was blood. The rearrangement links TRBV4-3 to TRBJ2-7; 8 bases map to TRBD1. This TCR was sampled from a middle-aged man in good health. CDR3 sequence (DNA): TGCGCCAGCAGCCAAGAACTAAGGACAGGGAGATACGAGCAGTACTTC. This sequence encodes CASSQELRTGRYEQYF.